A selection of T cell receptor beta chains follows, all from one sample in a study of CD8 T cells in Susac syndrome. One entry per CDR3 protein, called by TCRdb with MiXCR from the immunoSEQ multiplex PCR reads. Altogether roughly 180,000 distinct CDR3 sequences are present, approximately 93% being singletons, with the ten largest covering roughly 0.097%. The sequenced sample was CD4+ T cells from PBMCs. Receptors originate from a human donor with multiple sclerosis. CDR3s include the opening cysteine and the closing phenylalanine or tryptophan. Each record gives: V gene, J gene, CDR3 protein.

TRBV7-2	TRBJ2-1	CASSLATVLAGGEQFF
TRBV18	TRBJ2-5	CASSPMSDHQETQYF
TRBV7-2	TRBJ1-3	CASSLDNVSGNTIYF
TRBV12-3/TRBV12-4	TRBJ2-5	CASSPGQRETQYF
TRBV29-1	TRBJ2-5	CSVSTGTGQETQYF
TRBV9	TRBJ2-3	CASSPRPSGGAGDTQYF
TRBV3-1	TRBJ2-3	CASSQDLGTQYF
TRBV7-3	TRBJ2-2	CASSPTSYTGELFF
TRBV20-1	TRBJ2-1	CSAVTGGTSLHEQFF
TRBV27	TRBJ2-1	CASSPRGGAYNEQFF
TRBV5-1	TRBJ2-7	CASSSKQGSGYEQYF
TRBV10-3	TRBJ1-1	CAISVNAGSTEAFF
TRBV9	TRBJ2-3	CASSDPVTQYF
TRBV4-1	TRBJ2-7	CASSQSTGGKDEQYF
TRBV18	TRBJ2-1	CASSWGTYNEQFF
TRBV28	TRBJ1-1	CASSLLGTGKTFF
TRBV7-9	TRBJ1-2	CASSLVVSYGYTF
TRBV2	TRBJ2-5	CASRDRRGAETQYF
TRBV2	TRBJ2-3	CASSESIPSGGLATQYF
TRBV29-1	TRBJ1-6	CSVQGTARGPLHF
TRBV3-1	TRBJ2-7	CASSQTEASYEQYF
TRBV18	TRBJ2-5	CASSPLYQETQYF